This passage covers 9 T cell receptor beta chains from one sample sequenced in a study of technical replicates of blood from several donors. The data were produced by immunoSEQ multiplex PCR, yet TCRdb's version contains in-frame clones alone and is incomplete. Found here are around 74,000 clones, about 86% of them singletons; the top ten hold 4.5% to 6%. The material sequenced was PBMCs. All receptors come from a human donor in good health. Some clones in this sample may be carry-over from other donors' samples.

The chain is built from TRBV18 and TRBJ2-7; 10 bases agree with TRBD2. V lost 4 bases and J lost 4; bases outside the gene matches: 4. This CDR3 is 14 amino acids long. The V gene's germline CDR1 is KGHSH and CDR2 LQKENI. The CDR3 region is CASSRAGGRYEQYF. The DNA for the CDR3 is TGTGCCAGCTCACGAGCGGGGGGGCGGTACGAGCAGTACTTC.

This chain uses TRBV25-1 with TRBJ2-3; no clear D. V was clipped by 10 bases and J by 4 bases, with 18 bases between them. Germline assignment: CDR1 MGHDK and CDR2 SYGVNS. The CDR3 length is 14 residues. This CDR3 reads CATTGSDRPDTQYF. CDR3 bases: TGTGCCACAACCGGGTCTGACCGGCCAGATACGCAGTATTTT. The whole variable domain, remainder taken from reference TRBV25-1 and TRBJ2-3, is EADIYQTPRYLVIGTGKKITLECSQTMGHDKMYWYQQDPGMELHLIHYSYGVNSTEKGDLSSESTVSRIRTEHFPLTLESARPSHTSQYLCATTGSDRPDTQYFGPGTRLTVL.

V and J are TRBV25-1 and TRBJ2-1, with 9 bases that match TRBD1. The V and J ends lost 8 bases and 7 bases, in that order; junction bases with no gene match: 9. This CDR3 is 14 amino acids long. Germline V gene sequence: CDR1 MGHDK, CDR2 SYGVNS. CDR3 DNA: TGTGCCAGCGGAAAGACAGGGGGGAGTAATGAGCAGTTCTTC. Translation: CASGKTGGSNEQFF.

The gene calls are TRBV21-1 and TRBJ2-2; the D call TRBD2 from the table was never checked on the DNA. TRBV21-1 is a pseudogene segment. The CDR3 length is 16 residues. The CDR3 DNA is TGTGCCAGCAGCAAACATGAGCGGGAGGCTCCCGGGGAGCTGTTTTTT. It codes for CASSKHEREAPGELFF.

This chain uses TRBV5-6 with TRBJ2-7; tentative D call: TRBD1 (5 bases). Germline lookup yields CDR1 SGHDT and CDR2 YYEEEE. The V and J ends lost 0 bases and 4 bases respectively, with 17 bases between them. There are 16 residues in the CDR3. In nucleotides, the CDR3 is TGTGCCAGCAGCTTGGGTTCTTTGACAGTGAAGTACGAGCAGTACTTC. Residues: CASSLGSLTVKYEQYF.

The rearrangement joins TRBV25-1 to TRBJ2-5; D is undetermined. V was cut by 9 bases and J by 2 bases, with 4 bases left in between. There are 10 residues in the CDR3. Germline CDR1 and CDR2: MGHDK and SYGVNS. The CDR3 is CASQQETQYF. The CDR3 DNA reads TGTGCCAGTCAACAAGAGACCCAGTACTTC.

The rearrangement links TRBV30 to TRBJ1-4; D may be TRBD1 (5 bases). CDR3 length: 14 residues. V dropped 0 bases and J dropped 7 bases, with 12 bases sitting between them. CDR1 is GTSNPN and CDR2 is SVGIG in the germline V gene (reference sequence). CDR3 nucleotides: TGTGCCTGGAGTGTAGAGGGACTAGGTGAAAAACTGTTTTTT. Amino acids: CAWSVEGLGEKLFF.

The CDR3 region is CASSGGQKIGEQYF. DNA of the CDR3: TGTGCCAGCAGTGGGGGACAGAAAATAGGCGAGCAGTACTTC. The rearrangement links TRBV6-1 to TRBJ2-7; 7 bases map to TRBD1. CDR3 length: 14 amino acids. Germline loops: CDR1 MNHNS, CDR2 SASEGT. The ends lost 4 bases at V and 6 bases at J; junction bases unmatched: 9.

The chain employs TRBV4-2 and TRBJ1-6, with a weak D call TRBD1 (6 bases). Germline assignment: CDR1 LGHNA and CDR2 YNFKEQ. There are 15 residues in the CDR3. V was cut by 4 bases and J by 6 bases, with 13 bases left in between. CDR3 sequence reads: CASSRTRDTNSPLHF. CDR3 coding DNA: TGTGCCAGCAGCCGCACCCGGGACACTAATTCACCCCTCCACTTT.